This T cell receptor (beta chain) was captured by sequencing in a study of cytomegalovirus exposure and HLA in healthy donors. Study results and caveats: Later work found that TCR association rates differed between HLA loci; DRB1 had the most and HLA-C the fewest. Using a false discovery rate of 0.05, a later analysis showed that around 16,000 TCR beta sequences were associated with HLA alleles.

The PCR made use of 60 Vbeta and 13 Jbeta primers. Sequenced by immunoSEQ multiplex PCR; TCRdb stores in-frame clones only, minus some. Among roughly 150,000 clones, approximately 80% were seen once, and the ten largest hold around 5.9%. To note about this clone: The target antigen is unknown.

Material: PBMCs. The receptor was isolated from a woman in her thirties or forties in good health and CMV-seropositive.

CDR3 protein: CASSLDGTAYRGYTF. The CDR3 coding sequence is TGTGCCAGCAGCTTAGATGGGACAGCCTATAGGGGCTACACCTTC. The chain couples TRBV11-3 to TRBJ1-2; TRBD1 matches at 7 bases. Germline CDR1 SGHNT, CDR2 YENEEA. V shed 0 bases and J 8 bases; nucleotides not matched to a gene: 9. The CDR3 is 15 residues long. Looking up the rest from reference TRBV11-3 and TRBJ1-2 gives the full variable domain: EAGVVQSPRYKIIEKKQPVAFWCNPISGHNTLYWYLQNLGQGPELLIRYENEEAVDDSQLPKDRFSAERLKGVDSTLKIQPAELGDSAVYLCASSLDGTAYRGYTFGSGTRLTVV.